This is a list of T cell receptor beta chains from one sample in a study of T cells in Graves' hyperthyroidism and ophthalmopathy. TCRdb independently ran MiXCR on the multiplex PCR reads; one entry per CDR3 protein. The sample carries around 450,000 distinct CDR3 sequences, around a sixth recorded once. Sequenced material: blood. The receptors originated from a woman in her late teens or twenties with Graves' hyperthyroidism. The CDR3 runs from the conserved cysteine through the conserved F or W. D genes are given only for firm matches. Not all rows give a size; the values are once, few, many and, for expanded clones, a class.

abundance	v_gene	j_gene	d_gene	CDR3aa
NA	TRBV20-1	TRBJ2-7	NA	CSAVGRESYEQYF
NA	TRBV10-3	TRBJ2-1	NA	CAISDQGGYEQFF
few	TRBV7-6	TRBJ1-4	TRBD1	CASSPRQGGDEKLFF
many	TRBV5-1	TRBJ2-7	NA	CASSLDDNYEQYF
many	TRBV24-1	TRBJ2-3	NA	CATSDLRDRTDTQYF
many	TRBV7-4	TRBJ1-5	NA	CASSHRACLCDQPQHF
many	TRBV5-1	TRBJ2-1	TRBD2	CASSFTGGKNEQFF
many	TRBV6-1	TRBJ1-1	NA	CASSEDRLTEAFF
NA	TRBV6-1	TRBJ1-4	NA	CASSDDGGWGEKLFF
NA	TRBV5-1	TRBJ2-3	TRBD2	CASSLRLGEGLATDTQYF
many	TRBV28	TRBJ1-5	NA	CASRLAGWGNQPQHF
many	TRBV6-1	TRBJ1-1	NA	CASSEASLASALLKDTEAFF
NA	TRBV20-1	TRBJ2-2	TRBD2	CSARDQWLAAGELFF
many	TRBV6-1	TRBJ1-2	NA	CASRMTADYGYTF
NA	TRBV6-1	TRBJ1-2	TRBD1	CASISILGTGQGGYTF